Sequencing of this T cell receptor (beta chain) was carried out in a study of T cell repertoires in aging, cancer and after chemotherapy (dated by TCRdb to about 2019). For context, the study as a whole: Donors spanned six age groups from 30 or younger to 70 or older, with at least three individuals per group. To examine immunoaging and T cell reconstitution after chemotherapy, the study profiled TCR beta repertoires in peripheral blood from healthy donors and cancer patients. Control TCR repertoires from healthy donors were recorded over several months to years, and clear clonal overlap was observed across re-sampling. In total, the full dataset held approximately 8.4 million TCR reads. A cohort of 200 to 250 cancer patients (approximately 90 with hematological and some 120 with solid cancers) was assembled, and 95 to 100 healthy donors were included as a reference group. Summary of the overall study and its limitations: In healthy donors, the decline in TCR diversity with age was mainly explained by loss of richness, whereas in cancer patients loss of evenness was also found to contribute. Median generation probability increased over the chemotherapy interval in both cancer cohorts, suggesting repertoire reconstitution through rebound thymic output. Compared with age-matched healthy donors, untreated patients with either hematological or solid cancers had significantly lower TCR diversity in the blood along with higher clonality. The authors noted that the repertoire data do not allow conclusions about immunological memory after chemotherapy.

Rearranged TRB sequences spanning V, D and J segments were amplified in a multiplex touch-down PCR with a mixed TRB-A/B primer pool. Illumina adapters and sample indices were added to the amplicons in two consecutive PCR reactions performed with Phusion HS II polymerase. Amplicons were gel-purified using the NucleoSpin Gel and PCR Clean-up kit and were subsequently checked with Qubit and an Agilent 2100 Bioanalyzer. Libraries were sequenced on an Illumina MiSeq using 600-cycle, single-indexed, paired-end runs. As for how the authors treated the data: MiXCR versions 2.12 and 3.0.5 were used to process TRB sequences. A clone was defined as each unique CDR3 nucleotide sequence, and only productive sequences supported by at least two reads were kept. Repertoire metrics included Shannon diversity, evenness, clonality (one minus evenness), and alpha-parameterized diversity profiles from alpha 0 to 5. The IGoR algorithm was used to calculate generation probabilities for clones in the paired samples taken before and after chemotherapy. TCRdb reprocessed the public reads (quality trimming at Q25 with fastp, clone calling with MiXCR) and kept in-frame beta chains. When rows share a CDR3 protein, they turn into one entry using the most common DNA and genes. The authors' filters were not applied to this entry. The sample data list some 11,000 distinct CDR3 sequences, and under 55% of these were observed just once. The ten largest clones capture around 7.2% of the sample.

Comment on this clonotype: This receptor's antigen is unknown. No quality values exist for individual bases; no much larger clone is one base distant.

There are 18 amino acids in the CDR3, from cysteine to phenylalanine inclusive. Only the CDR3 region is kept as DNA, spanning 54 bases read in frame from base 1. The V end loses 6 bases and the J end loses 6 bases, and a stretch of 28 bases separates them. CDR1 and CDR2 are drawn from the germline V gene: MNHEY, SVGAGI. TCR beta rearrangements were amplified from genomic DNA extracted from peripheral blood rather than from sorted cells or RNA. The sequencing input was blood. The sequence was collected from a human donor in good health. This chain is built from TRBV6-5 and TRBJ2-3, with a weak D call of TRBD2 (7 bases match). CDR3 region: CASSVGGGAGTDADTQYF. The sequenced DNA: TGTGCCAGCAGCGTAGGAGGGGGGGCCGGGACTGACGCCGATACGCAGTATTTT.